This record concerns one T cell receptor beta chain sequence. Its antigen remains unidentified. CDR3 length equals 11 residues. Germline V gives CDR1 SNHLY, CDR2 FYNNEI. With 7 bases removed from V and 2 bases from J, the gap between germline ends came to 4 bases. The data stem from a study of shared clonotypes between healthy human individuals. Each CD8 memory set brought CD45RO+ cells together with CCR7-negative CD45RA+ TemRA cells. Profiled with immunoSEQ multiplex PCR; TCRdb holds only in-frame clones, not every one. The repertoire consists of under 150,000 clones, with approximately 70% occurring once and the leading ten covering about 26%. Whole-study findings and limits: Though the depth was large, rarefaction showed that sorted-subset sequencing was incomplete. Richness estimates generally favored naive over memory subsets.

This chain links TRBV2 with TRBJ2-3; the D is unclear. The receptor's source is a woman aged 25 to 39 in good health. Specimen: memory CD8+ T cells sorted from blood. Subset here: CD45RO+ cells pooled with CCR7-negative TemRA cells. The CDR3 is CASTSTDTQYF. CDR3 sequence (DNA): TGTGCCAGCACTTCCACAGATACGCAGTATTTT.